Sequencing of this T cell receptor (beta chain) was carried out in a study of blood T cell repertoires in COVID-19. Background on the study: The cDNA or gDNA used as material had been derived from T cells, B-cell-depleted T cells, or PBMCs.

The V gene's germline CDR1 is MGHRA and CDR2 YSYEKL. Germline trimming cut 4 bases from V and 5 bases from J; bases unmatched to any gene: 4. This CDR3 is built from 15 residues. Profiling relied on immunoSEQ multiplex PCR, and the TCRdb table lists in-frame clones only, not all of them. The sample lists 150,000 to 200,000 clones; around 85% were seen once. The genes are TRBV4-1 and TRBJ1-4; 10 bases are shared with TRBD1. The sequencing input was PBMCs or T cells enriched from blood (not recorded which). This TCR was recovered from a woman between 35 and 50 years old with acute COVID-19. The CDR3: CASSRPTGGNEKLFF. The CDR3 DNA sequence: TGCGCCAGCAGCCGCCCGACAGGGGGCAATGAAAAACTGTTTTTT.